The 16 T cell receptor beta chains listed next were all sequenced from one sample in a study. Here immunoSEQ multiplex PCR was the method, and the copy in TCRdb shows in-frame clones only, minus some. In the table there are approximately 53,000 clones, over 90% of which are singletons. The sample taken for sequencing was PBMCs. These receptors were collected from a middle-aged man with rheumatoid arthritis.

This clone appeared once. V gene TRBV9 combines with J gene TRBJ1-4, with D unresolved. The germline V and J ends were trimmed by 4 bases and 0 bases, with 13 bases remaining between them. In germline, CDR1 is SGDLS, CDR2 YYNGEE. CDR3 length: 16 amino acids. The CDR3 sequence is CASSPRYGATNEKLFF. CDR3 bases: TGTGCCAGCAGCCCCCGCTACGGGGCAACTAATGAAAAACTGTTTTTT.

This chain uses TRBV28 with TRBJ2-1; D is ambiguous. The V end was cut by 0 bases, the J end by 0 bases, with 12 bases between. This CDR3 region has 17 residues. The germline CDR1 and CDR2 sequences are MDHEN and SYDVKM. The CDR3 loop reads CASSLWFEQSSYNEQFF. For the CDR3, the DNA is TGTGCCAGCAGTTTATGGTTTGAGCAAAGCTCCTACAATGAGCAGTTCTTC.

The chain joins TRBV3-1 (or the pseudogene TRBV3-2) to TRBJ1-2; no firm D call. V lost 4 bases, J lost 8 bases, and 20 bases lay in between. Looked up from germline, CDR1 is LGHDT and CDR2 is YNNKEL (reference sequence). The CDR3 has 15 residues. The CDR3 region is CASSLPIWDFWGYTF. The CDR3 DNA reads as TGTGCCAGCAGCCTCCCGATTTGGGATTTCTGGGGCTACACCTTC.

This clone has a single count. This sequence joins TRBV19 and TRBJ2-7; TRBD1 matches at 7 bases. The CDR3 is 16 residues long. Trimming cost V 6 bases and J 0 bases; bases outside gene matches: 11. Germline loops: CDR1 LNHDA, CDR2 SQIVND (reference sequence). The CDR3 loop is CASSPRTGQISYEQYF. CDR3 in DNA: TGTGCCAGTAGCCCTAGGACGGGACAGATCTCCTACGAGCAGTACTTC.

The chain carries TRBV5-8 and TRBJ1-1; tentatively, D is TRBD1 (6 bases). V lost 0 bases to trimming and J lost 7 bases, with 13 bases between them. CDR1 is SGHTS, CDR2 YDEGEE, per germline. The CDR3 has 14 amino acids. The CDR3 DNA reads TGTGCCAGCAGCTTGGTTACAGGGCAGGGTGAAGCTTTCTTT. Translation gives CASSLVTGQGEAFF.

J is TRBJ2-7 and V is TRBV12-5, with TRBD2 matching 7 bases. The ends lost 0 bases at V and 1 base at J; junction bases unmatched: 6. The V gene's germline CDR1 is LGHNT and CDR2 FRNRAP. This CDR3 is 16 amino acids long. CDR3 nucleotide sequence: TGTGCTAGTGGTTTGGTGGGAGGGAAGACTTCCTACGAGCAGTACTTC. It yields the protein CASGLVGGKTSYEQYF. Full variable domain (remainder filled in from reference TRBV12-5 and TRBJ2-7): DARVTQTPRHKVTEMGQEVTMRCQPILGHNTVFWYRQTMMQGLELLAYFRNRAPLDDSGMPKDRFSAEMPDATLATLKIQPSEPRDSAVYFCASGLVGGKTSYEQYFGPGTRLTVT.

The chain couples TRBV4-1 to TRBJ2-4; TRBD1 matches 7 bases. The germline gives CDR1 MGHRA, CDR2 YSYEKL. J lost 3 bases, V lost 0 bases, and 5 bases had no gene match. This CDR3 spans 16 amino acids. The CDR3: CASSQETRDSKNIQYF. CDR3 DNA: TGCGCCAGCAGCCAAGAAACCCGGGACAGCAAAAACATTCAGTACTTC.

The chain couples TRBV12-3 or TRBV12-4 to TRBJ1-5, with D perhaps matching TRBD1 (5 bases). V was cut by 10 bases and J by 2 bases, with 12 bases left in between. The CDR3 runs 13 residues. CDR3 loop: CAIGTVGNQPQHF. The DNA for the CDR3 is TGTGCCATAGGGACCGTGGGCAATCAGCCCCAGCATTTT.

This chain uses TRBV6-5 with TRBJ1-4, with TRBD1 as a possible D gene (6 bases). This CDR3 contains 16 residues. Trimming left V 0 bases short and J 4 bases short, with 12 bases between. Germline lookup yields CDR1 MNHEY and CDR2 SVGAGI. The DNA for the CDR3 is TGTGCCAGCAGTTACTCGAGGGACATCGTTAATGAAAAACTGTTTTTT. Protein sequence: CASSYSRDIVNEKLFF.

The J gene is TRBJ1-1, the V gene TRBV11-2, with D possibly being TRBD1 (5 bases). This CDR3 region has 13 residues. Germline values: CDR1 SGHAT, CDR2 FQNNGV. V was pared by 3 bases and J by 4 bases, with 9 bases between. The CDR3 bases are TGTGCCAGCAGCTTCCAGGGTAGCACTGAAGCTTTCTTT. The encoded protein is CASSFQGSTEAFF.

The chain combines TRBV15 with TRBJ1-1; D gene unclear. V lost 0 bases to trimming and J lost 0 bases, with 8 bases between them. The CDR3 consists of 15 residues. Germline CDR1 reads LNHNV; CDR2 reads YYDKDF (reference sequence). This CDR3 reads CATSRETIMNTEAFF. As DNA, the CDR3 is TGTGCCACCAGCAGAGAGACCATCATGAACACTGAAGCTTTCTTT.

This rearrangement joins TRBV9 to TRBJ2-7, with TRBD1 matching 9 bases. Germline CDR1 reads SGDLS; CDR2 reads YYNGEE. The CDR3 consists of 14 residues. V dropped 3 bases and J dropped 4; count of bases not matched to a gene: 5. The CDR3 nucleotides read TGTGCCAGCAGCGCCTCGACAGGGGGGTACGAGCAGTACTTC. This sequence encodes CASSASTGGYEQYF.

The rearrangement uses TRBV7-9 and TRBJ1-5, with unresolved D. CDR3 length: 13 residues. Trimming left V 5 bases short and J 2 bases short, with 7 bases between. Per germline, CDR1 SEHNR and CDR2 FQNEAQ (reference sequence). The CDR3 is CASSHEGNQPQHF. Written as DNA, the CDR3 is TGTGCCAGCAGCCACGAGGGCAATCAGCCCCAGCATTTT.

This rearrangement joins TRBV11-2 to TRBJ2-4; no reliable D call. This CDR3 comprises 12 residues. Germline V gives CDR1 SGHAT, CDR2 FQNNGV. V lost 5 bases and J 6 bases, leaving 8 bases between the germline ends. The CDR3 spells CASSLALNIQYF. The CDR3 DNA reads TGTGCCAGCAGCCTCGCCCTAAACATTCAGTACTTC.

The chain is built from TRBV5-1 and TRBJ2-7; D not resolved. CDR1 is SGHRS, CDR2 YFSETQ, per germline. The CDR3 is 14 amino acids. The V and J ends lost 0 bases and 1 base respectively, with 8 bases between them. CDR3 sequence: CASSLEDASYEQYF. CDR3 in DNA: TGCGCCAGCAGCTTGGAGGACGCTTCCTACGAGCAGTACTTC.

The V call is TRBV20-1, the J call TRBJ1-3; maybe TRBD1 (6 bases). CDR1 is DFQATT, CDR2 SNEGSKA, per germline (reference sequence). Deletions cut 3 bases from V and 3 bases from J, with 9 bases between. The CDR3 is 13 residues long. CDR3 sequence: CSASIGGGNTIYF. The CDR3 bases are TGCAGTGCTAGTATAGGGGGTGGAAACACCATATATTTT.